This is a list of T cell receptor beta chains from one sample in a study of shared clonotypes between healthy human individuals. The method was immunoSEQ multiplex PCR; TCRdb's version includes in-frame clones alone and lacks a portion of them. The data contain around 700,000 clones, about 92% of them seen just once; the ten biggest clones take up 24%. The specimen sequenced was naive CD8+ T cells sorted from blood. These receptors originate from a man in his thirties or forties in good health. CDR3s include the opening cysteine and the closing phenylalanine or tryptophan. Fields, in order: V gene, D gene, clone size, J gene, CDR3 DNA, CDR3 protein. The D gene is left open where the match is weak. Rows give clone size only sometimes, using once, few, many, or a class for an expanded clone.

TRBV15	.	once	TRBJ2-1	TGTGCCACCGCTTACGAGTTCTACAATGAGCAGTTCTTC	CATAYEFYNEQFF
TRBV2	TRBD2	.	TRBJ2-1	TGTGCCAGCAGGGCGGGGGGGGAAGAGCAGTTCTTC	CASRAGGEEQFF
TRBV27	.	.	TRBJ2-1	TGTGCCAGCGGGCGAGTGCGGTACAATGAGCAGTTCTTC	CASGRVRYNEQFF
TRBV27	.	.	TRBJ1-5	TGTGCCAGCGGCAGGAGCAATCAGCCCCAGCATTTT	CASGRSNQPQHF
TRBV28	.	.	TRBJ2-6	TGTGCCAGCAGTTTGGGACCATACGTCCTGACTTTC	CASSLGPYVLTF
TRBV13	TRBD2	.	TRBJ2-2	TGTGCCAGCAGCATTGGACTAGCGGGAGGGACCGGGGAGCTGTTTTTT	CASSIGLAGGTGELFF
TRBV5-1	TRBD2	.	TRBJ2-3	TGCGCCAGCAGCTCCGGACTAGACACAGATACGCAGTATTTT	CASSSGLDTDTQYF
TRBV2	.	.	TRBJ2-3	TGTGCCAGCAGCAGGAAAAGCACAGATACGCAGTATTTT	CASSRKSTDTQYF
TRBV7-2	TRBD1	.	TRBJ2-7	TGTGCCAGCAGCTTACCCGAGACAGGGGGGCCCCCCTACGAGCAGTACTTC	CASSLPETGGPPYEQYF
TRBV29-1	.	.	TRBJ2-3	TGCAGCGTTGAAGGTGTACTAGACACAGATACGCAGTATTTT	CSVEGVLDTDTQYF
TRBV28	TRBD1	.	TRBJ2-3	TGTGCCAGCAGTCTTAATAGGGGGCCGGGAGATACGCAGTATTTT	CASSLNRGPGDTQYF
TRBV7-9	TRBD1	.	TRBJ2-7	TGTGCCAGCAGCTACCCTCAGGACAGGGCCTACGAGCAGTACTTC	CASSYPQDRAYEQYF
TRBV19	.	once	TRBJ2-1	TGTGCCAGTAGTACGGCCCCCGGCAGCTCCTACAATGAGCAGTTCTTC	CASSTAPGSSYNEQFF
TRBV27	.	once	TRBJ1-5	TGTGCCAGCAGCTTGGCCAGCAGTTCATTGCCCCAGCATTTT	CASSLASSSLPQHF
TRBV4-3	TRBD2	.	TRBJ2-1	TGCGCCAGCAGCCAAGAGAGCTTCGGGCGCGGGAGTTATCACAATGAGCAGTTCTTC	CASSQESFGRGSYHNEQFF
TRBV28	TRBD1	.	TRBJ1-2	TGTGCCAGCAGTCCCCCCCAAACAGGGGTCTATGGCTACACCTTC	CASSPPQTGVYGYTF
TRBV9	.	.	TRBJ2-3	TGTGCCAGCAGCGCCGGACGGACCACAGATACGCAGTATTTT	CASSAGRTTDTQYF
TRBV6-5	TRBD1	.	TRBJ2-5	TGTGCCAGCAGTTACCCGACAGGGGAGCAGTACTTC	CASSYPTGEQYF
TRBV29-1	.	.	TRBJ1-1	TGCAGCGTTGAACGGCGGGTTGGGGTCACTGAAGCTTTCTTT	CSVERRVGVTEAFF
TRBV7-9	TRBD2	.	TRBJ2-5	TGTGCCAGCAGCTGGGTAGAGCGGGAGGGCCGTACCCAGTACTTC	CASSWVEREGRTQYF
TRBV7-9	.	.	TRBJ2-1	TGTGCCAGCAGCTTAGCTGAAAATGAGCAGTTCTTC	CASSLAENEQFF
TRBV11-2	TRBD2	.	TRBJ2-1	TGTGCCAGCAGGCAACGGACTAGCCCCACCTCCTACAATGAGCAGTTCTTC	CASRQRTSPTSYNEQFF
TRBV11-2	TRBD2	.	TRBJ2-5	TGTGCCAGCAAGGGACTACACCAAGAGACCCAGTACTTC	CASKGLHQETQYF
TRBV27	.	.	TRBJ2-7	TGTGCCAGCGGCGGGGTCTCCTACGAGCAGTACTTC	CASGGVSYEQYF
TRBV6-1	TRBD2	.	TRBJ2-5	TGTGCCAGCAGTGAAGCGCTTCCGGGGCTAGCGGGGATACAAGAGACCCAGTACTTC	CASSEALPGLAGIQETQYF
TRBV7-9	.	.	TRBJ2-5	TGTGCCAGCAGCAGAGGACAAGAAGGGCTAGTGATAGAGACCCAGTACTTC	CASSRGQEGLVIETQYF
TRBV6-6	.	.	TRBJ2-5	TGTGCCAGCGGAGGGGCACAAGAGACCCAGTACTTC	CASGGAQETQYF
TRBV6-1	TRBD2	.	TRBJ2-7	TGTGCCAGCAGATTATTAGCGGGAGGGCAAGACGAGCAGTACTTC	CASRLLAGGQDEQYF
TRBV28	TRBD2	.	TRBJ2-7	TGTGCCAGCAGATATATAGCGGGAGGGCCTCCCTACGAGCAGTACTTC	CASRYIAGGPPYEQYF
TRBV28	TRBD1	few	TRBJ2-7	TGTGCCAGCAGTGACAGGGGCACGTATGACGAGCAGTACTTC	CASSDRGTYDEQYF
TRBV27	.	.	TRBJ2-2	TGTGCCAGCAGTTTAAAACAGGGTACCGGGGAGCTGTTTTTT	CASSLKQGTGELFF
TRBV7-9	.	.	TRBJ2-5	TGTGCCAGCAGCCCTCCGGATGAAGTAGCGGAGGTAGAAAAGACCCAGTACTTC	CASSPPDEVAEVEKTQYF
TRBV27	TRBD1	few	TRBJ1-2	TGTGCCAGCAGCCCGGGACAGCCCTATGGCTACACCTTC	CASSPGQPYGYTF
TRBV9	TRBD2	.	TRBJ2-3	TGTGCCAGCAGCGTAGCTACAGGACTAGCGGGAGGCCGCCCCACAGATACGCAGTATTTT	CASSVATGLAGGRPTDTQYF
TRBV9	.	.	TRBJ1-2	TGTGCCAGCAGCTCGAGCGGCAAAGACTATGGCTACACCTTC	CASSSSGKDYGYTF
TRBV9	.	.	TRBJ2-7	TGTGCCAGCGGGGGCGGTGTCCTCGAGCAGTACTTC	CASGGGVLEQYF
TRBV25-1	.	.	TRBJ2-7	TGTGCCAGCAGTGAGTCCGGGGGTGGTTATGGGAACGAGCAGTACTTC	CASSESGGGYGNEQYF
TRBV7-9	.	.	TRBJ1-5	TGTGCCAGCAGCGGCTTCAATCAGCCCCAGCATTTT	CASSGFNQPQHF
TRBV29-1	.	.	TRBJ1-2	TGCAGCGTTGAGGTTCGGAGACCAGGGGCTCGGGCTACTAGCTATGGCTACACCTTC	CSVEVRRPGARATSYGYTF
TRBV6-4	.	.	TRBJ2-2	TGTGCCAGCAGTAAAACGGACGTGACCGGGGAGCTGTTTTTT	CASSKTDVTGELFF
TRBV28	.	.	TRBJ2-7	TGTGCCAGCAGCGATCGGGGGGACAGATCCTACGAGCAGTACTTC	CASSDRGDRSYEQYF
TRBV30	TRBD2	.	TRBJ2-3	TGTGCCTGGAGTGTAGAGCGGGAGCCCGATACGCAGTATTTT	CAWSVEREPDTQYF
TRBV6-5	TRBD1	.	TRBJ2-7	TGTGCCAGCAGTTCCCCAGGGGGACGCGAGCAGTACTTC	CASSSPGGREQYF
TRBV9	.	.	TRBJ1-1	TGTGCCAGCAGCGCGAGTAATCCCGCCTCGAGTGTCTTT	CASSASNPASSVF
TRBV11-2	TRBD2	.	TRBJ2-3	TGTGCCAGCAGCCCGACTAGCGGGTACAGCACAGATACGCAGTATTTT	CASSPTSGYSTDTQYF
TRBV6-5	TRBD1	.	TRBJ1-5	TGTGCCAGCAGTCTAAGGGACAGCCCCAATCAGCCCCAGCATTTT	CASSLRDSPNQPQHF
TRBV7-8	TRBD2	.	TRBJ2-7	TGTGCCAGCAGCTTAGCGCCTGGCAGCGGGGGCGAGCAGTACTTC	CASSLAPGSGGEQYF
TRBV7-9	.	.	TRBJ2-7	TGTGCCAGCAGCTTTTCGGACAGTTCCTACGAGCAGTACTTC	CASSFSDSSYEQYF
TRBV27	TRBD1	.	TRBJ2-7	TGTACCAGTGGGACAGGGGGGTTCGAGCAGTACTTC	CTSGTGGFEQYF
TRBV4-3	.	.	TRBJ2-7	TGCGCCAGCAGCGCCGGAACCGACTCCTACGAGCAGTACTTC	CASSAGTDSYEQYF
TRBV6-5	TRBD1	.	TRBJ2-7	TGTGCCAGCAGCGCCCGGGACAGATCCTTCGAGCAGTACTTC	CASSARDRSFEQYF